Included here is one TCR beta chain sequence, with context. The sample is drawn from a study of control samples from healthy donors and cancer patients. Only in-frame clones appear in the TCRdb table, and some are missing; sequencing was by immunoSEQ multiplex PCR. This sample has 100,000 to 150,000 clones, with approximately 95% found just once. This CDR3 is built from 16 residues. Germline CDR1 and CDR2: KGHSH and LQKENI. V was trimmed by 6 bases and J by 2 bases, leaving 17 bases between them. Sequences were obtained from blood. The chain is built from TRBV18 and TRBJ1-5; D may be TRBD1 (5 bases). The TCR originated in a man aged 25 to 45 in good health. The CDR3 DNA sequence: TGTGCCAGCTCGTCGGCAGGGCCGGGGGGCAATCAGCCCCAGCATTTT. As protein: CASSSAGPGGNQPQHF.